This is a list of T cell receptor beta chains from one sample in a study of T cell responses to AZD1222 COVID-19 vaccine. Assay: immunoSEQ multiplex PCR; the TCRdb copy retains only in-frame clones and omits some. Among about 92,000 clones listed, roughly 86% were seen once. Here the sequenced sample was peripheral blood, taken on day 0 of AZD1222 vaccination. These receptors originate from an adult in good health. The CDR3 runs from the conserved cysteine through the conserved F or W. Fields, in order: clone size, D gene, CDR3 length, J gene, V gene, CDR3 protein, CDR3 DNA. A D gene is named only where the DNA matches it firmly. Clone size is shown for a subset of rows, as once, few, many or a class of expanded clone.

>-|-|14|TRBJ2-7|TRBV3-1/TRBV3-2
CASSLKDSGNEQYF
TGTGCCAGCAGCCTAAAGGACAGCGGCAACGAGCAGTACTTC
>-|-|12|TRBJ1-1|TRBV18
CASSSETTEAFF
TGTGCCAGCTCATCTGAGACGACTGAAGCTTTCTTT
>-|-|15|TRBJ1-3|TRBV15
CATSIAKGSGNTIYF
TGTGCCACCAGCATCGCCAAGGGCTCTGGAAACACCATATATTTT
>-|TRBD1|14|TRBJ2-5|TRBV15
CATSTRQGRETQYF
TGTGCCACCAGCACCCGACAGGGACGAGAGACCCAGTACTTC
>-|-|15|TRBJ1-1|TRBV2
CASSEATGSNTEAFF
TGTGCCAGCAGTGAAGCCACGGGGTCGAACACTGAAGCTTTCTTT
>once|TRBD2|15|TRBJ2-5|TRBV28
CASSHPGAGGETQYF
TGTGCCAGCAGCCACCCAGGGGCGGGAGGGGAGACCCAGTACTTC
>-|-|12|TRBJ2-7|TRBV6-5
CASRPPGGEQYF
TGTGCCAGCAGGCCCCCAGGGGGGGAGCAGTACTTC
>-|TRBD1|13|TRBJ1-1|TRBV6-5
CASIDRGNTEAFF
TGTGCCAGCATCGACAGGGGGAACACTGAAGCTTTCTTT
>-|-|13|TRBJ2-7|TRBV27
CASSLNQGDEQYF
TGTGCCAGCAGTTTAAATCAAGGGGACGAGCAGTACTTC
>-|-|17|TRBJ2-6|TRBV10-3
CAIGSGGTVSGANVLTF
TGTGCCATCGGCTCGGGCGGTACCGTCTCTGGGGCCAACGTCCTGACTTTC
>-|-|12|TRBJ1-1|TRBV11-2
CASSLQDTEAFF
TGTGCCAGCAGCTTACAGGACACTGAAGCTTTCTTT
>-|-|16|TRBJ2-1|TRBV19
CASSIGGSRSYNEQFF
TGTGCCAGTAGTATTGGAGGGAGCCGATCCTACAATGAGCAGTTCTTC